This T cell receptor (beta chain) derives from a study of blood T cells in healthy people across ages. Next came a second PCR, run for roughly 6 to 11 cycles, which used a sample-barcoded 5' primer along with a J-beta primer mix. MiXCR was run by TCRdb on the 5' RACE reads, yielding one entry per CDR3 protein. The repertoire consists of 800,000 to 900,000 distinct CDR3 sequences, with 55% to 65% occurring once and the leading ten covering around 30%. Points on this clonotype: The antigen remains unidentified.

Per germline, CDR1 DFQATT and CDR2 SNEGSKA (reference sequence). The CDR3 extends over 15 amino acids. Trimming at V came to 4 bases and at J to 3 bases, leaving 10 bases not matched to a gene. Study observations and caveats: PBMCs left unsorted prevented a conclusive naive versus antigen-experienced comparison.

This receptor was obtained from a man between 25 and 39 years old in good health. V and J are TRBV20-1 and TRBJ2-3, with 7 bases fitting TRBD2. Sequences were obtained from blood. This chain's CDR3 is CSANHGGRSTDTQYF. The CDR3 DNA reads TGCAGTGCTAACCACGGGGGGAGGAGTACAGATACGCAGTATTTT.